These 7 T cell receptor beta chains share one sample of origin, sequenced in a study of cytomegalovirus exposure and HLA in healthy donors. Only in-frame clones appear in the TCRdb table, and some are missing; sequencing was by immunoSEQ multiplex PCR. The profile shows approximately 200,000 clones, roughly 88% of them singletons. The specimen was PBMCs. These receptors all come from a young woman in good health and CMV-seronegative.

J is TRBJ1-2 and V is TRBV7-9; 8 nucleotides agree with TRBD1. Germline trimming cut 3 bases from V and 6 bases from J; bases unmatched to any gene: 12. CDR1 is SEHNR and CDR2 is FQNEAQ in the germline V gene (reference sequence). The CDR3 sequence is 16 residues long. CDR3 in DNA: TGTGCCAGCAGCTTTGCAATGACAGGGGTCCTTGATGGCTACACCTTC. Encoded protein: CASSFAMTGVLDGYTF.

This chain joins TRBV5-4 and TRBJ2-5; D perhaps matches TRBD2 (6 bases). The CDR3 loop spans 16 amino acids. Trimming pared 2 bases from V and 1 base from J, leaving 15 bases between. Looked up from germline, CDR1 is SGHNT and CDR2 is YYREEE (reference sequence). Here the CDR3 DNA reads TGTGCCAGCAGCTTTCGAAAGGGAGGCGGCCAAGAGACCCAGTACTTC. It translates to CASSFRKGGGQETQYF. The full variable domain, completed using reference TRBV5-4 and TRBJ2-5, is ETGVTQSPTHLIKTRGQQVTLRCSSQSGHNTVSWYQQALGQGPQFIFQYYREEENGRGNFPPRFSGLQFPNYSSELNVNALELDDSALYLCASSFRKGGGQETQYFGPGTRLLVL.

This chain joins TRBV6-1 and TRBJ1-5, with D unclear. This CDR3 comprises 13 residues. The V gene's germline CDR1 is MNHNS and CDR2 SASEGT. With 0 bases removed from V and 7 bases from J, the gap between germline ends came to 7 bases. The CDR3 sequence: CASSEAQWQPQHF. In nucleotides, the CDR3 is TGTGCCAGCAGTGAAGCCCAGTGGCAGCCCCAGCATTTT.

The chain recombines TRBV7-9 with TRBJ2-5; 7 bases agree with TRBD1. Per germline, CDR1 SEHNR and CDR2 FQNEAQ (reference sequence). Trimming cost V 0 bases and J 5 bases; bases outside gene matches: 6. The CDR3 extends over 15 amino acids. CDR3 DNA sequence: TGTGCCAGCAGCTTAGCGGAGACAGGGACGGAGACCCAGTACTTC. Protein product: CASSLAETGTETQYF.

The V gene is TRBV28, the J gene TRBJ1-5; D is undetermined. The germline V gene encodes CDR1 MDHEN and CDR2 SYDVKM. The CDR3 covers 15 residues. V lost 2 bases and J lost 1, with 9 bases in between. The CDR3 DNA sequence: TGTGCCAGCAGTTTAAACACCTTAAGCAATCAGCCCCAGCATTTT. It codes for CASSLNTLSNQPQHF.

This chain uses TRBV7-2 with TRBJ2-7; D perhaps matches TRBD1 (5 bases). V gave up 1 base and J gave up 3 bases, with 16 bases separating them. Looked up from germline, CDR1 is SGHTA and CDR2 is FQGNSA. The CDR3 loop spans 16 amino acids. CDR3 DNA sequence: TGTGCCAGCAGCTTAGAAGGCAGGGCCAAAGTCTACGAGCAGTACTTC. As protein: CASSLEGRAKVYEQYF.

The J gene is TRBJ2-7, the V gene TRBV15; 7 bases agree with TRBD1. CDR3 length: 13 amino acids. The V gene end was trimmed by 8 bases and the J gene end by 6 bases; junction bases not matched to a gene: 10. Germline CDR1 is LNHNV and CDR2 is YYDKDF (reference sequence). The CDR3 is CATGHRGTGEQYF. CDR3 nucleotides: TGTGCCACCGGGCACAGGGGAACAGGCGAGCAGTACTTC.